A single T cell receptor beta chain is shown here with its context. The specificity of this receptor is unknown. Per-nucleotide qualities are absent, and no much larger clonotype sits a single base away. Donors were healthy HIV-negative adults with no recently reported acute infections or vaccinations. Only Caucasian adults living in Nashville, Tennessee, USA were represented among the donors. CD4+ T cells were enriched by magnetic negative selection; naive cells were then positively selected on CD45RA, and the negative fraction formed the memory subset. After blood collection by leukapheresis, PBMCs were isolated using Ficoll-Histopaque density gradient centrifugation and then cryopreserved in the vapor phase of liquid nitrogen. Purity and quantity of every magnetically sorted T cell population were checked by analytical flow cytometry. Genomic DNA was isolated from each sorted fraction and quantified by UV absorbance on a Nanodrop 2000c.

These data come from a study of shared clonotypes between healthy human individuals (TCRdb year 2020). Turning to the overall study: The cohort comprised a couple of women and a few men aged 18 to 49 years. To estimate repertoire size and how much clonotype sharing occurs between individuals, the study deeply sequenced the blood TCR repertoires of several healthy adults. To increase sequencing depth and limit assay-specific biases, TCR repertoire library preparation and sequencing were carried out by different laboratories using diverse techniques. Per donor, leukapheresis produced somewhere between about 0.94 and 9 billion PBMCs. For each donor, CD4 naive and CD4 memory were each given three plates, CD8 naive was given two plates, and CD8 memory was given one plate. General conclusions and limits of the study: Compared with non-shared clonotypes, clonotypes shared by all four sorted-subset donors had higher generation probabilities. Based on pairwise subsampling, the degree of clonotype sharing among donors was expected to be affected by sequencing depth. Because the study included a small number of donors, the genetic and exposure-history diversity represented was limited. Rarefaction of sorted-subset datasets indicated incomplete sequencing despite the large sequencing depth. Sampling was restricted to blood, and TCR repertoires in tissues likely differ from the TCR repertoires found in blood. Naive subsets generally had larger estimated clonotype richness than memory subsets. Across several donors, approximately 5% of naive CD4, around 3.5% of naive CD8, 2.3% of memory CD4, and 0.4% to 0.45% of memory CD8 clonotypes were shared.

TCR CDR3 regions were amplified from genomic DNA by multiplex PCR using the deep immunoSEQ assay. Extracted genomic DNA from each cell subset was spread evenly across all wells of several immunoSEQ 96-well plates, with each plate serving as a replicate. For sorted subsets, approximately 190 ng of genomic DNA, equivalent to around 29,000 T cell genomes, went into each replicate PCR. Purified libraries were measured with a Qubit 3.0 fluorometer, size-checked on a Bioanalyzer 2100, and measured again with the KAPA Library Quantification kit. Every immunoSEQ 96-well plate was sequenced on a dedicated single-read 150-cycle Illumina NextSeq 550 flow cell. On the study's bioinformatics: The immunoSEQ output contained only junctional sequences without quality scores, so filtering could not match that applied to full-length reads. To assign V/J genes and CDR3, sequences were annotated using PyIR, a Python wrapper for IgBLAST v1.9, with IMGT germline references. Reads were filtered out if the reads had weak V/J assignments (E-value above 1e-6), no CDR3, stop codons, out-of-frame junctions, or ambiguous translated residues. V3J clonotypes were defined as sequences sharing an identical inferred V gene, J gene, and CDR3 amino acid sequence. Percentage overlap between repertoires was calculated by dividing the number of shared unique clonotypes by the size of the smaller repertoire. Richness of each repertoire was evaluated using RTK rarefaction, the Chao1 estimator, and Recon v2.1 estimates of unobserved clonotypes. OLGA was used to compute generation probabilities for all TCRbeta clonotypes that the gDNA method yielded from a handful of donors. TCRdb carries this immuneACCESS record with in-frame sequences only. Its versions omit some clonotypes, under half of them owing to an unresolved V gene in the studies checked, with the rest unexplained. D and trimming come from the DNA, and the V and J calls and clone size come from that table. The sample includes hundreds of thousands of clones, with less than 96% observed a single time. The ten largest clones capture 0.055% to 0.075% of the sample.

Reading the germline V gene gives CDR1 SGHRS and CDR2 YFSETQ. Inclusive of the bounding cysteine and phenylalanine, the CDR3 is 19 residues long. Kept here is only the CDR3 DNA, which spans 57 bases and is read in frame from base 1. At the junction V is shortened by 7 bases and J by 0 bases; bases outside the gene matches: 12. The chain links TRBV5-1 with TRBJ2-1; TRBD2 fits 14 bases in the junction. Material: naive CD4+ T cells sorted from blood. The sample's cell subset or site label is to be understood as: CD45RA+ positively selected. This receptor was taken from a woman under 40 in good health. CDR3 sequence: CASGVPGLAGEGSYNEQFF. The DNA reads TGCGCCAGCGGGGTGCCGGGACTAGCGGGGGAAGGCTCCTACAATGAGCAGTTCTTC.